The clone carrying this TCR beta chain was recorded at least ten times. TCRdb processed the 5' RACE reads anew with MiXCR; each CDR3 protein has one entry. The sample has tens of thousands of distinct CDR3 sequences; roughly 17% are singletons. Per the germline V gene, CDR1 is SQVTM and CDR2 is ANQGSEA. The CDR3 runs to 12 residues. With 5 bases removed from V and 1 base from J, the gap between germline ends came to 8 bases. The sequence came from a female donor with breast cancer. The chain is built from TRBV29-1 and TRBJ2-5; D unclear. The sequenced sample was naive CD4+ T cells sorted from blood. The subset here: naive CD4+ T cells, CD4+CD45RA+CD25-. Here the CDR3 DNA reads TGCAGCGTTCATCGTAGCCAAGAGACCCAGTACTTC. Translation: CSVHRSQETQYF.